The TCR beta chain described here comes from a study of blood T cell repertoires in COVID-19 (dated by TCRdb to 2018 to 2020). At the level of the whole study: Samples covering the acute and convalescent phases of COVID-19 were provided by collaborators in the United States, Italy and Spain. The material from the prospective study consisted of cDNA or gDNA derived from T cells, B-cell-depleted T cells, or PBMCs. The dataset comprised deeply sampled blood TCRbeta repertoires from subjects exposed to, actively infected with, or recovered from COVID-19. A freely available public database, intended as a resource for researchers studying the immune response to SARS-CoV-2, is where the repertoires were released. The samples were drawn from two sources: the first 160 participants of the ongoing ImmuneRACE study, and about 1,300 subjects contributed by 6 global collaborators. The sample metadata nearly always contained a de-identified subject ID, COVID-19 status, age in years and sex. HLA class I and class II types, where available, came from metadata supplied by the sample provider rather than from assay-based typing. The study at large found these results: The amount of clinical and demographic metadata varied by source and participant and was provided uncurated.

As concerns this clone: No cognate antigen has been identified for it. One base away there is no much larger clone; base qualities are not given.

The immunoSEQ Assay, a bias-controlled multiplex PCR, was used to amplify TCRbeta CDR3 regions from genomic DNA. On the study's bioinformatics: Nucleated cell counts per sample were estimated from amplification of reference gene primers within the assay. Sequence reads were collapsed and filtered to measure the absolute abundance of every unique TCRbeta CDR3 rearrangement. For each sample, productive Simpson clonality was calculated by taking the square root of Simpson's diversity index across productive rearrangements. This immuneACCESS table, as held by TCRdb, lists in-frame sequences with V and J called but not all clones. Of the missing ones, under half trace to an unresolved V gene in checked studies; the others have no known cause. V, J and clone size are taken as reported in that table, and D and trimming were inferred from the DNA itself. This sample comprises hundreds of thousands of clones, about nine tenths of them detected only once. About 6.7% of the sample comes from the top ten.

The germline V gene gives CDR1 as MNHEY and CDR2 as SVGAGI. Spanning cysteine to phenylalanine, the CDR3 consists of 14 amino acids. The CDR3 DNA has 42 bases and is translated from base 1. Deletion took 6 bases off V and 0 bases off J, with a span of 8 bases between the germline ends. One collaborating source in Seattle enrolled patients while the patients were actively infected and followed the patients over time throughout the course of disease. Whole blood was collected in K2EDTA tubes by collaborating institutions according to the institutions' own protocols. For TCRbeta analysis, collaborators shipped samples as frozen whole blood, isolated PBMCs, or DNA extracted from either of those sample types.

The specimen sequenced was peripheral blood. The TCR originated in an older woman with COVID-19, enrolled during active disease. The V and J genes are TRBV6-5 and TRBJ1-4; no D gene can be assigned with confidence. The nucleotides are TGTGCCAGCAGCTCTGTTTCAACTAATGAAAAACTGTTTTTT. It encodes CASSSVSTNEKLFF.